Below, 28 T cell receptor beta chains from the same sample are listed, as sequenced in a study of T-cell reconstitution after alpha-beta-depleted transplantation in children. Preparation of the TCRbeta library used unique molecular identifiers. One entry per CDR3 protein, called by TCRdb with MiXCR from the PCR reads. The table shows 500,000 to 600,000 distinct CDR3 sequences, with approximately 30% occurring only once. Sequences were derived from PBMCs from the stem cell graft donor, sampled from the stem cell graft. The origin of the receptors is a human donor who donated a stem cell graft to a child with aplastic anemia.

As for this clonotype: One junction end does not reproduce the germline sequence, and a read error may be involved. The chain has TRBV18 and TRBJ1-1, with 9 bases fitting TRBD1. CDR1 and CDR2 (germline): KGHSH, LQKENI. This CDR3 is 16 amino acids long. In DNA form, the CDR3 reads TGTGCCAGCTCACGGGACAGGGTGGGTTCGAACGCTGAAGCTTTCTTT. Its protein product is CASSRDRVGSNAEAFF.

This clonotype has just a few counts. The CDR3 region has the DNA TGTGCCAGCAGCTTGGGGGCAGACCAAGAGACCCAGTACTTC. Protein sequence: CASSLGADQETQYF. V gene TRBV5-4 combines with J gene TRBJ2-5, with D unresolved. The V gene lost 0 bases and the J gene lost 0 bases, with 6 bases spanning the gap. The germline gives CDR1 SGHNT, CDR2 YYREEE (reference sequence). CDR3 length equals 14 residues.

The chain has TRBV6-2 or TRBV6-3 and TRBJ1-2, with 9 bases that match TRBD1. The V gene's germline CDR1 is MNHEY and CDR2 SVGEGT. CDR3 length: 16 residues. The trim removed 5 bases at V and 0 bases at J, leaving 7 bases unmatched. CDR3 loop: CASSRTGEMANYGYTF. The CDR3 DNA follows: TGTGCCAGCAGTCGGACAGGGGAGATGGCTAACTATGGCTACACCTTC.

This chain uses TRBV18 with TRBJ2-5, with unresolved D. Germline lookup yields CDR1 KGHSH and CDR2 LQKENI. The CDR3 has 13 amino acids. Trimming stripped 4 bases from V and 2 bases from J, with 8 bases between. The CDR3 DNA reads TGTGCCAGCTCACGATTGCGTCAAGAGACCCAGTACTTC. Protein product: CASSRLRQETQYF.

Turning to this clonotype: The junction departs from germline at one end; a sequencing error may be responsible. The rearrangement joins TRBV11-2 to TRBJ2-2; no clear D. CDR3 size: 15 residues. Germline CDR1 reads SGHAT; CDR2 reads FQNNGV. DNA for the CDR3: TGTGCCAGCAGCTTAGGAGGTATAGACACCGAGGAGCTGTTTTTT. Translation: CASSLGGIDTEELFF.

The CDR3 DNA follows: TGCGCCAGCAGCCAAGATCAAGACAGGGTGGAGACCCAGTACTTC. It is translated as CASSQDQDRVETQYF. The V and J genes are TRBV4-3 and TRBJ2-5; 7 positions match TRBD1. The CDR3 has 15 residues. Germline trimming cut 0 bases from V and 5 bases from J; bases unmatched to any gene: 6. From germline, CDR1 is LGHNA and CDR2 YSLEER.

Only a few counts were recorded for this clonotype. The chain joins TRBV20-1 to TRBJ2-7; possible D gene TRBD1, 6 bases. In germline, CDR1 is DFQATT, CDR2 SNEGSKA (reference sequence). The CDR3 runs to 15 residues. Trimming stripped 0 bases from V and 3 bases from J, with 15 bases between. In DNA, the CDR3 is TGCAGTGCTAGAGACATACAGGGCGGTCTCTACGAGCAGTACGTC. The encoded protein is CSARDIQGGLYEQYV.

The CDR3 region is CASSLAGGREQFF. DNA of the CDR3: TGTGCCAGCAGCTTAGCAGGGGGTCGCGAGCAGTTCTTC. The rearrangement uses TRBV7-9 and TRBJ2-1; D is possibly TRBD1 (6 bases). The ends were cut back, 0 bases at V and 10 bases at J, with 10 bases in the middle. This CDR3 contains 13 residues. Germline-derived CDR1 and CDR2 are SEHNR and FQNEAQ (reference sequence).

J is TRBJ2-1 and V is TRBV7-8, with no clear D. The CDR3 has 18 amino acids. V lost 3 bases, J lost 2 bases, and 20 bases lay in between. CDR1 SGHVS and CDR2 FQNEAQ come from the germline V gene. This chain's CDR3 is CASSFPRQVAVPYNEQFF. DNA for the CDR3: TGTGCCAGCAGCTTTCCTCGCCAGGTGGCGGTCCCCTACAATGAGCAGTTCTTC.

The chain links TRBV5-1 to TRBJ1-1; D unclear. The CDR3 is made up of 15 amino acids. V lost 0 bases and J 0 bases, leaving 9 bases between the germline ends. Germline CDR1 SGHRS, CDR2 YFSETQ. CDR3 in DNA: TGCGCCAGCAGCTTGGATAGAAATGTGAACACTGAAGCTTTCTTT. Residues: CASSLDRNVNTEAFF.

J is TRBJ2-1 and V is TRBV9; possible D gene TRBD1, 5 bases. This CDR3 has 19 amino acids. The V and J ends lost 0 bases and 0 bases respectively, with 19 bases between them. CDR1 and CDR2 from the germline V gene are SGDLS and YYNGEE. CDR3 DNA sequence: TGTGCCAGCAGCGTAGACGGCAGGGTTGTAACTACCTCCTACAATGAGCAGTTCTTC. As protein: CASSVDGRVVTTSYNEQFF.

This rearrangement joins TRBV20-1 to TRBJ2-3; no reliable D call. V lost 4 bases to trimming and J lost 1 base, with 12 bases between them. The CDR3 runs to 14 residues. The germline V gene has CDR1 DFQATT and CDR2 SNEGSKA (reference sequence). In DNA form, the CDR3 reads TGCAGTGCTACTAATACCAAGGGCACAGATACGCAGTATTTT. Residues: CSATNTKGTDTQYF.

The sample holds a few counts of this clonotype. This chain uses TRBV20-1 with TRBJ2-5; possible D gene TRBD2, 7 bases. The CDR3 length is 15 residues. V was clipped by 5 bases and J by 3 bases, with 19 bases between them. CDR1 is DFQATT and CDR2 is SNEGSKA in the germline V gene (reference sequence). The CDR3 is CSARGPAGTEETQYF. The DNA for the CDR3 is TGCAGTGCTCGGGGGCCAGCGGGAACGGAAGAGACCCAGTACTTC.

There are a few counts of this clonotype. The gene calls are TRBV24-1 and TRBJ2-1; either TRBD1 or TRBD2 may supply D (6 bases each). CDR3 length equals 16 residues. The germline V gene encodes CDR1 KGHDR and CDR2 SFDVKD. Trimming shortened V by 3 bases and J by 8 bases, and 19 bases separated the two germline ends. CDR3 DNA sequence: TGTGCCACCAGTGATCCCGGGGGCTTGGCTAGGGATGAGCAGTTCTTC. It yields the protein CATSDPGGLARDEQFF.

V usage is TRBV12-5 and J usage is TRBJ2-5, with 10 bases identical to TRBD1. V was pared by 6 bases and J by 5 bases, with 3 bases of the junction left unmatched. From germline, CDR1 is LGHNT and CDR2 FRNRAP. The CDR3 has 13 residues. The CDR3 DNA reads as TGTGCTAGTGGCCTGGACAGGGGGGAGACCCAGTACTTC. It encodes CASGLDRGETQYF.

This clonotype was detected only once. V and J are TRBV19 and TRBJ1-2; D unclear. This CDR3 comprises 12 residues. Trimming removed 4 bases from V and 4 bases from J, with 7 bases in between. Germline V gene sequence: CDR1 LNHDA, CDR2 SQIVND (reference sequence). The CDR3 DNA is TGTGCCAGTAGTAACACAGTCTATGGCTACACCTTC. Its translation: CASSNTVYGYTF.

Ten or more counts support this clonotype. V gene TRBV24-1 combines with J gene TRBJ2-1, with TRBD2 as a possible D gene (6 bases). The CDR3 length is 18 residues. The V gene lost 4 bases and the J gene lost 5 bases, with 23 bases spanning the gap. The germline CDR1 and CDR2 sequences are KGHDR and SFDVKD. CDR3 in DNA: TGTGCCACCAGTGACCCACGGTCAGGAGGGCAGGGAAACAATGAGCAGTTCTTC. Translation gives CATSDPRSGGQGNNEQFF.

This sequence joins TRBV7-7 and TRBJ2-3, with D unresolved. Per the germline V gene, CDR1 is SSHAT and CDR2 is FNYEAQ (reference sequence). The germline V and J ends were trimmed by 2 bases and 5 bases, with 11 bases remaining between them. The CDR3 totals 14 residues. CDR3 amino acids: CASSLNTGGDTQYF. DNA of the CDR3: TGTGCCAGCAGCTTAAACACCGGCGGAGATACGCAGTATTTT.

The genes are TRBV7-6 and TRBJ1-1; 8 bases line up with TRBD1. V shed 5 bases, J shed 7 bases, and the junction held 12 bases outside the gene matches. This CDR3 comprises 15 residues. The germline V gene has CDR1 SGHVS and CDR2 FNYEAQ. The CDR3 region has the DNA TGTGCCAGCAGCCTATCTAGGACAGGGCTTATTGAAGCTTTCTTT. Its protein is CASSLSRTGLIEAFF.

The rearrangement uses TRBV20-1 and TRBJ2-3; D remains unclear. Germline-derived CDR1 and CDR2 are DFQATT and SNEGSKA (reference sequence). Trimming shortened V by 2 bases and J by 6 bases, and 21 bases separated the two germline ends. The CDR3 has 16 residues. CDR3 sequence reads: CSARTVLGRREDTQYF. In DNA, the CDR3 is TGCAGTGCTAGAACGGTATTGGGCCGGAGAGAGGATACGCAGTATTTT.

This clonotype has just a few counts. CDR3: CASSLAASPGVETQYF. CDR3 nucleotide sequence: TGTGCCAGCAGCTTGGCGGCTAGCCCGGGAGTGGAGACCCAGTACTTC. J is TRBJ2-5 and V is TRBV5-4; D is perhaps TRBD2 (6 bases). V lost 0 bases, J lost 5 bases, and 17 bases lay in between. CDR3 size: 16 residues. CDR1 and CDR2 (germline): SGHNT, YYREEE (reference sequence).

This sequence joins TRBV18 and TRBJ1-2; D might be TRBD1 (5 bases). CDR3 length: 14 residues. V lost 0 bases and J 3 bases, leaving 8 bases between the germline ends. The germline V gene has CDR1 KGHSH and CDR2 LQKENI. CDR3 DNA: TGTGCCAGCTCACCACCGGACACATACTATGGCTACACCTTC. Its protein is CASSPPDTYYGYTF.

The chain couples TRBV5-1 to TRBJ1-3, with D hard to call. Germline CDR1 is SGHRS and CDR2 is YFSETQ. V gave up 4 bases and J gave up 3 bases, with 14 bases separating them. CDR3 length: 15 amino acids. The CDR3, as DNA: TGCGCCAGCAGCCCGACTGATCTAGGTGGAAACACCATATATTTT. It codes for CASSPTDLGGNTIYF. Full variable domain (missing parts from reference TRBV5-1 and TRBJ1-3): KAGVTQTPRYLIKTRGQQVTLSCSPISGHRSVSWYQQTPGQGLQFLFEYFSETQRNKGNFPGRFSGRQFSNSRSEMNVSTLELGDSALYLCASSPTDLGGNTIYFGEGSWLTVV.

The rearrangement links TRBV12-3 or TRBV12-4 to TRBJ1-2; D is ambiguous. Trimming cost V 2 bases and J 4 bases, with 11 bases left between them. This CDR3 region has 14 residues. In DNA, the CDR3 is TGTGCCAGCAGTTTATGGAGATCGAGCTATGGCTACACCTTC. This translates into CASSLWRSSYGYTF.

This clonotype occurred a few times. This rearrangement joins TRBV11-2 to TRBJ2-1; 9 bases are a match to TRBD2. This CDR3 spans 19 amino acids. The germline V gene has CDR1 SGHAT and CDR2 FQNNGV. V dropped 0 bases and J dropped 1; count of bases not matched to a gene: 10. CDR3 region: CASSLELSGSPTSYNEQFF. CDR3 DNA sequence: TGTGCCAGCAGCTTAGAACTTAGCGGGAGTCCCACGTCCTACAATGAGCAGTTCTTC.

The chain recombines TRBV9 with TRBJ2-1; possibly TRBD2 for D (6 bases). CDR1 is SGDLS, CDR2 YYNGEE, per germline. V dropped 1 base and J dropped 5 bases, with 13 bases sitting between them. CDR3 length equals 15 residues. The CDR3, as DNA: TGTGCCAGCAGCGTATACGCGGGACCCAACAATGAGCAGTTCTTC. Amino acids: CASSVYAGPNNEQFF. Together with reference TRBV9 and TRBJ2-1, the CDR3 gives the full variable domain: DSGVTQTPKHLITATGQRVTLRCSPRSGDLSVYWYQQSLDQGLQFLIQYYNGEERAKGNILERFSAQQFPDLHSELNLSSLELGDSALYFCASSVYAGPNNEQFFGPGTRLTVL.

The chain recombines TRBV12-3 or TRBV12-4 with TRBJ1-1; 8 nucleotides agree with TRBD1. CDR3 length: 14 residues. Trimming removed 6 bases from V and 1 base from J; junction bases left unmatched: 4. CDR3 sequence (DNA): TGTGCCAGCAGCGACAGGGGCCCGAACACTGAAGCTTTCTTT. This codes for CASSDRGPNTEAFF.

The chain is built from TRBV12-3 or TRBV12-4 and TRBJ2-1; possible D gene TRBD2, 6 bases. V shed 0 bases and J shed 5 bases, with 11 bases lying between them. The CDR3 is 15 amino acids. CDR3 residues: CASSLAGAGHNEQFF. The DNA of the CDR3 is TGTGCCAGCAGTTTAGCGGGAGCGGGCCACAATGAGCAGTTCTTC.